Each of the 2 T cell receptor beta chains below was sequenced from the same sample in a study of regulatory T cells in long-lasting Graves disease. Time point noted: persistent/refractory GD, antithyroid drugs over 5 years with positive TRAb. The TCR library was prepared using RNA isolated from PBMCs. Construction of the TCR beta libraries employed iRepertoire HTBI primers in conjunction with Arm-PCR of CDR3 regions. TCRdb independently ran MiXCR on the multiplex PCR reads; one entry per CDR3 protein. The profile covers 650,000 to 850,000 distinct CDR3 sequences, with around 30% appearing a single time and about two fifths taken by the ten largest. The specimen was peripheral blood mononuclear cells (PBMCs), collected when the disease was refractory, from a patient treated with antithyroid drugs. All receptors come from a female donor with Graves disease.

Many counts were recorded for this clonotype. The genes are TRBV12-3 or TRBV12-4 and TRBJ2-7; 9 nucleotides line up with TRBD2. The CDR3 has 18 amino acids. V was clipped by 2 bases and J by 3 bases; unmatched bases: 14. The CDR3 DNA reads TGTGCCAGCAGTTTACGCCTCAGGGGACTAGCTCCGAACTACGAGCAGTACTTC. It translates to CASSLRLRGLAPNYEQYF.

The chain employs TRBV6-1 and TRBJ1-1; no clear D. Germline V gene sequence: CDR1 MNHNS, CDR2 SASEGT. V gave up 6 bases and J gave up 2 bases, with 10 bases separating them. The CDR3 consists of 13 residues. The CDR3 DNA is TGTGCCAGCAGATCTCGGGCCAACACTGAAGCTTTCTTT. Protein sequence: CASRSRANTEAFF.